The sequence of this T cell receptor (beta chain) was determined in a study of low-dose radiotherapy and immunotherapy resistance in tumors. On the study more broadly: A dose of 1 Gy per fraction every two weeks went to Cohort 2, totaling 13 Gy over 26 weeks.

TRAV- and TRBV-specific primers primed first-strand cDNA, covering alpha and beta chains. TCR amplification ran 20 PCR cycles using constant-region and V-primer adapter primers. One entry per CDR3 protein, called by TCRdb with MiXCR from the reads. The table records 65,000 to 95,000 distinct CDR3 sequences, under 20% of them present only once. As for time point: after trial treatment. The sample's treatment: LDRT plus nivolumab, ipilimumab, low-dose cyclophosphamide and aspirin (RACIN trial). Germline V CDR1 and CDR2: SEHNR, FQNEAQ (reference sequence). CDR3 length equals 16 residues. The V end lost 7 bases, the J end lost 1 base, and 20 bases lay between the germline ends. Many counts were recorded for this clonotype.

This receptor was obtained from a male donor with prostate cancer. Sequencing was performed on PBMCs, taken after low-dose radiotherapy plus immunotherapy. The J gene is TRBJ2-7, the V gene TRBV7-9; D is perhaps TRBD1 (6 bases). The CDR3, as DNA: TGTGCCAGCAACGCAATTGCCGGGACACCTTCCTACGAGCAGTACTTC. As protein: CASNAIAGTPSYEQYF.